These 29 T cell receptor beta chains were all obtained from the same sample, sequenced in a study of T cell responses to AZD1222 COVID-19 vaccine. Clones were sequenced by immunoSEQ multiplex PCR, and TCRdb holds only the in-frame ones, with some missing. The table has about 84,000 clones, approximately 90% seen once. Sequenced material: peripheral blood, taken on day 0 of AZD1222 vaccination. The source is an adult in good health.

The V and J genes are TRBV18 and TRBJ1-1; 9 positions match TRBD1. Trimming at V came to 3 bases and at J to 4 bases, leaving 6 bases not matched to a gene. The germline V gene encodes CDR1 KGHSH and CDR2 LQKENI. The CDR3 has 15 amino acids. The CDR3 here is CASSPLDRGTTEAFF. The CDR3 DNA reads TGTGCCAGCTCACCGTTGGACAGGGGAACCACTGAAGCTTTCTTT.

The chain uses TRBV27 and TRBJ2-2; no clear D. The CDR3 has 15 amino acids. The V gene lost 4 bases and the J gene lost 1 base, with 10 bases spanning the gap. Germline V gene sequence: CDR1 MNHEY, CDR2 SMNVEV (reference sequence). CDR3 sequence: CASSSFSQNTGELFF. CDR3 nucleotides: TGTGCCAGCAGTTCTTTTAGCCAGAACACCGGGGAGCTGTTTTTT.

This clone is a singleton in its sample. Germline is not matched at one junction end, which may reflect a read error. The V gene is TRBV7-7, the J gene TRBJ1-1; D is ambiguous. This CDR3 contains 13 residues. Germline V gene sequence: CDR1 SSHAT, CDR2 FNYEAQ (reference sequence). CDR3 in amino acids: CASSQGPNTEAFF. The CDR3 DNA reads as TGTGCTAGCAGCCAAGGACCGAATACTGAAGCTTTCTTT.

This sequence joins TRBV5-1 and TRBJ2-2; a weak D match, TRBD2 (6 bases). V gave up 4 bases and J gave up 2 bases, with 15 bases separating them. The germline CDR1 and CDR2 sequences are SGHRS and YFSETQ. The length of the CDR3 is 16 residues. The CDR3 DNA is TGCGCCAGCAGCATAACCGGGACTGTTAACACCGGGGAGCTGTTTTTT. Amino acid sequence: CASSITGTVNTGELFF.

The chain links TRBV28 to TRBJ1-1, with D tentatively TRBD1 (6 bases). There are 15 residues in the CDR3. Germline-derived CDR1 and CDR2 are MDHEN and SYDVKM. Trimming stripped 3 bases from V and 10 bases from J, with 21 bases between. The CDR3 region has the DNA TGTGCCAGCAGTTTGCGGGGCGCGGGGGGCGGTTCAGCTTTCTTT. Amino acid sequence: CASSLRGAGGGSAFF. Supplemented by reference TRBV28 and TRBJ1-1, the full variable domain reads DVKVTQSSRYLVKRTGEKVFLECVQDMDHENMFWYRQDPGLGLRLIYFSYDVKMKEKGDIPEGYSVSREKKERFSLILESASTNQTSMYLCASSLRGAGGGSAFFGQGTRLTVV.

The V gene is TRBV5-1, the J gene TRBJ2-2; tentatively, D is TRBD2 (6 bases). Trimming removed 4 bases from V and 0 bases from J, with 13 bases in between. Germline-derived CDR1 and CDR2 are SGHRS and YFSETQ. The CDR3 covers 16 residues. The CDR3 bases are TGCGCCAGCAGCCAACTTAGCGGCGCGAACACCGGGGAGCTGTTTTTT. Residues: CASSQLSGANTGELFF.

The V call is TRBV24-1, the J call TRBJ2-1, with D hard to call. The CDR3 spans 15 residues. The ends were cut back, 3 bases at V and 0 bases at J, with 8 bases in the middle. Germline CDR1 KGHDR, CDR2 SFDVKD. As DNA, the CDR3 is TGTGCCACCAGTGATGCGACCAGCTCCTACAATGAGCAGTTCTTC. Its translation is CATSDATSSYNEQFF.

This chain connects TRBV19 to TRBJ1-3, with D possibly TRBD1 on 5 matching bases. There are 15 residues in the CDR3. V was cut by 6 bases and J by 2 bases, with 14 bases left in between. Germline CDR1 and CDR2: LNHDA and SQIVND (reference sequence). The CDR3 region is CASRETAGPGNTIYF. CDR3 DNA sequence: TGTGCCAGTAGAGAGACAGCCGGGCCTGGAAACACCATATATTTT.

V is TRBV7-2 and J is TRBJ1-1; D might be TRBD1 (6 bases). CDR3 length: 14 residues. The V end was cut by 2 bases, the J end by 6 bases, with 13 bases between. Germline V gives CDR1 SGHTA, CDR2 FQGNSA. CDR3 amino acids: CASSLTGRHAEAFF. CDR3 DNA sequence: TGTGCCAGCAGCTTAACAGGGAGGCACGCTGAAGCTTTCTTT.

The V call is TRBV9, the J call TRBJ2-7; D is perhaps TRBD2 (5 bases). The CDR3 has 14 residues. Trimming removed 0 bases at V and 7 bases at J, with 14 bases between. Germline V CDR1 and CDR2: SGDLS, YYNGEE. The CDR3 bases are TGTGCCAGCAGCGTAGGTCCCCAATGGAGGGAGCAGTACTTC. Translating gives CASSVGPQWREQYF.

This chain uses TRBV10-3 with TRBJ2-7; 10 positions match TRBD2. The V gene end was trimmed by 5 bases and the J gene end by 5 bases; junction bases not matched to a gene: 6. The germline CDR1 and CDR2 sequences are ENHRY and SYGVKD. The CDR3 runs to 14 residues. The CDR3, as DNA: TGTGCCATCAGTTCAGCGGGAGGGCCCCACGAGCAGTACTTC. This gives the protein CAISSAGGPHEQYF.

The chain joins TRBV7-9 to TRBJ2-3; D possibly uses TRBD1 or TRBD2 (6 bases each). From germline, CDR1 is SEHNR and CDR2 FQNEAQ (reference sequence). V lost 3 bases to trimming and J lost 6 bases, with 16 bases between them. CDR3 size: 15 residues. DNA of the CDR3: TGTGCCAGCAGCTTCATTAGGGGGGCGGTGGATACGCAGTATTTT. Translation: CASSFIRGAVDTQYF. The full variable domain, with the rest looked up from reference TRBV7-9 and TRBJ2-3, is DTGVSQNPRHKITKRGQNVTFRCDPISEHNRLYWYRQTLGQGPEFLTYFQNEAQLEKSRLLSDRFSAERPKGSFSTLEIQRTEQGDSAMYLCASSFIRGAVDTQYFGPGTRLTVL.

This chain connects TRBV11-2 to TRBJ1-1; no clear D gene. Per the germline V gene, CDR1 is SGHAT and CDR2 is FQNNGV. The V gene lost 1 base and the J gene lost 5 bases, with 14 bases spanning the gap. The CDR3 is made up of 15 amino acids. CDR3: CASSLVWAAGTEAFF. Written as DNA, the CDR3 is TGTGCCAGCAGCTTAGTGTGGGCGGCGGGGACTGAAGCTTTCTTT.

The V call is TRBV7-9, the J call TRBJ2-3; the D gene is possibly TRBD2 (5 bases). With 5 bases removed from V and 5 bases from J, the gap between germline ends came to 14 bases. The CDR3 runs to 14 residues. Looked up from germline, CDR1 is SEHNR and CDR2 is FQNEAQ (reference sequence). This chain's CDR3 is CASSLRTDGDTQYF. The CDR3 DNA reads TGTGCCAGCAGCCTCCGGACTGATGGAGATACGCAGTATTTT.

For the CDR3, the DNA is TGTGCCAGCAGCCATACTAGCGGGAGCGACTACAATGAGCAGTTCTTC. The encoded protein is CASSHTSGSDYNEQFF. The rearrangement links TRBV11-2 to TRBJ2-1; TRBD2 agrees at 11 bases. The CDR3 has 16 amino acids. Germline CDR1 and CDR2: SGHAT and FQNNGV. With V trimmed by 5 bases and J by 3 bases, 6 bases remained unmatched.

The chain carries TRBV2 and TRBJ1-3; 7 bases line up with TRBD1. Losses at the gene ends were 5 bases for V and 5 bases for J; bases not matched to a gene: 12. CDR1 is SNHLY and CDR2 is FYNNEI in the germline V gene. This CDR3 spans 16 amino acids. CDR3 region: CASSMQRQGGRNTIYF. The CDR3 DNA reads TGTGCCAGCAGTATGCAAAGACAGGGAGGTAGAAACACCATATATTTT.

CDR3 nucleotide sequence: TGTGCCAGCAGTTTCGGGGGGGATACGCAGTATTTT. It is translated as CASSFGGDTQYF. The V gene is TRBV12-3 or TRBV12-4, the J gene TRBJ2-3, with TRBD2 identical over 7 bases. This CDR3 has 12 amino acids. V lost 3 bases and J lost 6; bases outside the gene matches: 0.

V usage is TRBV11-3 and J usage is TRBJ2-3; a weak D match, TRBD2 (6 bases). The CDR3 contains 16 residues. Germline CDR1 is SGHNT and CDR2 is YENEEA. Trimming cost V 0 bases and J 3 bases, with 13 bases left between them. The CDR3 nucleotides are TGTGCCAGCAGCTTAGATAAAGCGGGCGTGACAGATACGCAGTATTTT. This sequence encodes CASSLDKAGVTDTQYF.

This chain joins TRBV5-1 and TRBJ1-4, with 7 bases identical to TRBD1. Germline values: CDR1 SGHRS, CDR2 YFSETQ. V dropped 4 bases and J dropped 0; count of bases not matched to a gene: 6. The CDR3 totals 16 residues. CDR3 in amino acids: CASSRGQRATNEKLFF. The CDR3, as DNA: TGCGCCAGCAGCCGGGGACAGAGAGCAACTAATGAAAAACTGTTTTTT.

This chain links TRBV5-1 with TRBJ2-1; perhaps TRBD2 as D (6 bases). Germline lookup yields CDR1 SGHRS and CDR2 YFSETQ. Trimming pared 1 base from V and 4 bases from J, leaving 12 bases between. This CDR3 spans 15 amino acids. The CDR3 sequence: CASSLNDGRYNEQFF. In DNA, the CDR3 is TGCGCCAGCAGCTTGAATGACGGGAGATACAATGAGCAGTTCTTC.

The table lists this clone with a few counts. V is TRBV7-9 and J is TRBJ2-7; a weak D match, TRBD2 (6 bases). Germline CDR1 is SEHNR and CDR2 is FQNEAQ (reference sequence). This CDR3 region has 13 residues. With 5 bases removed from V and 5 bases from J, the gap between germline ends came to 13 bases. In DNA, the CDR3 is TGTGCCAGCAGCAATAGCGGTACGGACGAGCAGTACTTC. As protein: CASSNSGTDEQYF. Full variable domain (missing parts from reference TRBV7-9 and TRBJ2-7): DTGVSQNPRHKITKRGQNVTFRCDPISEHNRLYWYRQTLGQGPEFLTYFQNEAQLEKSRLLSDRFSAERPKGSFSTLEIQRTEQGDSAMYLCASSNSGTDEQYFGPGTRLTVT.

This clone has more than one count but fewer than ten. This chain links TRBV11-3 with TRBJ2-1, with 8 bases fitting TRBD1. The CDR3 spans 12 residues. Germline V gene data show CDR1 as SGHNT and CDR2 as YENEEA. Trimming cost V 8 bases and J 7 bases; bases outside gene matches: 4. CDR3 sequence (DNA): TGTGCCAGCCGGGACAGGTCTAATGAGCAGTTCTTC. Its translation: CASRDRSNEQFF.

Of note for this clone: The conserved final phenylalanine or tryptophan is absent from the CDR3, which likely points to a read error. It is unclear where the CDR3 begins or ends on the DNA, so no DNA is shown, and the CDR3 is as TCRdb lists it. The chain employs TRBV7-2 and TRBJ1-1. From germline, CDR1 is SGHTA and CDR2 FQGNSA. The length of the CDR3 is 12 amino acids, counting both ends. CDR3 residues: CASSLQKTGLTI.

The chain carries TRBV4-3 and TRBJ2-1; perhaps D is TRBD1 or TRBD2 (5 bases each). The CDR3 sequence is 14 residues long. The V gene lost 5 bases and the J gene lost 7 bases, with 15 bases spanning the gap. Per germline, CDR1 LGHNA and CDR2 YSLEER. The CDR3 region has the DNA TGCGCCAGCAGCTTTGGGACGAGTCGGAATGAGCAGTTCTTC. This sequence encodes CASSFGTSRNEQFF.

The CDR3 DNA sequence: TGTGCCAGCTCGGGACTAGTAGGCGCCGATACGCAGTATTTT. This codes for CASSGLVGADTQYF. V and J are TRBV3-1 (or the pseudogene TRBV3-2) and TRBJ2-3, with 8 bases matching TRBD2. Germline V gene lookup returns CDR1 LGHDT and CDR2 YNNKEL (reference sequence). The CDR3 is 14 residues long. J lost 6 bases, V lost 8 bases, and 10 bases had no gene match.

J is TRBJ1-5 and V is TRBV5-5; 8 nucleotides align to TRBD1. J gave up 0 bases and V 1 base, and 3 bases lay outside the gene matches. This CDR3 is built from 16 residues. Germline lookup yields CDR1 SGHKS and CDR2 YYEKEE (reference sequence). The CDR3 sequence: CASSLKTGASNQPQHF. CDR3 coding DNA: TGTGCCAGCAGCTTGAAGACAGGGGCTAGCAATCAGCCCCAGCATTTT.

This clone has just one count. The chain has TRBV12-3 or TRBV12-4 and TRBJ1-2, with D uncertain. The CDR3 is 13 amino acids. Trimming pared 5 bases from V and 4 bases from J, leaving 11 bases between. The CDR3 DNA sequence: TGTGCCAGCAGTCCGCCGGGTGGCTATGGCTACACCTTC. It translates to CASSPPGGYGYTF.

The chain carries TRBV23-1 and TRBJ1-5; the D is unclear. TRBV23-1 is marked as an open reading frame, function uncertain. V shed 2 bases and J shed 1 base, with 3 bases lying between them. The CDR3 length is 13 residues. The CDR3 DNA sequence: TGCGCCAGCAGTCAAAACAGCAATCAGCCCCAGCATTTT. It is translated as CASSQNSNQPQHF.

This chain links TRBV18 with TRBJ2-7; 10 nucleotides match TRBD2. Germline trimming cut 2 bases from V and 4 bases from J; bases unmatched to any gene: 8. Germline loops: CDR1 KGHSH, CDR2 LQKENI. The CDR3 sequence is 16 residues long. The CDR3 DNA reads TGTGCCAGCTCACCATTCACCCAGCGGGAGGGGTACGAGCAGTACTTC. Its protein is CASSPFTQREGYEQYF.